This TCR beta chain was identified during a study of somatic mutations in cytotoxic T cells in rheumatoid arthritis. Study-wide results and limits: The authors did not know the antigen targets of the expanded CD8+ clones.

CDR3 length: 16 amino acids. Between the trimmed V and J ends, which lost 1 base and 8 bases, there was a span of 15 bases. In germline, CDR1 is MGHRA, CDR2 YSYEKL. This clone is a singleton in its sample. Antigen specificity is unknown. TCRdb keeps only in-frame clones here, not all; method: immunoSEQ multiplex PCR. Of some 6,700 clones in the sample, approximately 80% were seen once. The sequence was obtained from a woman aged 70-85 years with rheumatoid arthritis. The chain has TRBV4-1 and TRBJ1-6, with a possible D match to TRBD1 (6 bases). The sample in question was CD8+ T cells sorted from blood, obtained at a follow-up visit. CDR3 DNA sequence: TGCGCCAGCAGCCAAGTCCGACAGGTTTTGGATTCACCCCTCCACTTT. It specifies CASSQVRQVLDSPLHF.